This TCR beta chain is from a study of vaccination effects on CD4 cells after COVID-19. Points on this clone: What it recognizes is unknown. The same CDR3 arises from other DNA sequences in this sample as well.

Viral peptide pool expansion of antigen-specific CD4+ T cells preceded sequencing in the ViraFEST assay. CD4+ T cells were isolated after 10 days of culture. The study found no prior SARS-CoV-2 infection in the vaccine recipients, who tested negative for nucleocapsid antibodies. Cultures had half their medium replaced with IL-2 medium on days 3 and 7. Method: immunoSEQ multiplex PCR; TCRdb's copy keeps in-frame clones and lacks some. The sample lists tens of thousands of clones, 60% to 80% occurring once. CDR3 length: 13 amino acids. The V end lost 1 base, the J end lost 2 bases, and 5 bases lay between the germline ends.

This sample comprised CD4+ T cells from PBMCs cultured with HCoV-NL63 spike peptides, obtained before COVID-19 vaccination. This clonotype was sampled from a human donor who received a COVID-19 vaccine. The chain joins TRBV12-3 or TRBV12-4 to TRBJ2-5; D unclear. The CDR3 region has the DNA TGTGCCAGCAGTTTAGTTCCACAAGAGACCCAGTACTTC. Translated: CASSLVPQETQYF.